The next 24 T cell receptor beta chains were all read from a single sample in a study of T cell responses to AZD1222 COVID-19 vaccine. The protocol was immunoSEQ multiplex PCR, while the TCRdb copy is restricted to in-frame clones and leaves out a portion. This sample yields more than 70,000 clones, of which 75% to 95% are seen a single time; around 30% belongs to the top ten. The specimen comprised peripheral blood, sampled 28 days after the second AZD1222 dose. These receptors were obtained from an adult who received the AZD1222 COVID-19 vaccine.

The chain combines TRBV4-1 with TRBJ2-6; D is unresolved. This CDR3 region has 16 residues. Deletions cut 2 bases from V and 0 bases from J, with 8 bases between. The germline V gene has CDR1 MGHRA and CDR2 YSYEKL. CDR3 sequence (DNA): TGCGCCAGCAGCCAAACCATTGGCTCTGGGGCCAACGTCCTGACTTTC. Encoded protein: CASSQTIGSGANVLTF.

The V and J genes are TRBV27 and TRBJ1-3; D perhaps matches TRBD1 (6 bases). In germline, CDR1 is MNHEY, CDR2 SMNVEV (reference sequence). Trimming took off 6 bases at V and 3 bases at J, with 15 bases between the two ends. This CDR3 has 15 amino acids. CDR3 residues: CASRSTGKGGNTIYF. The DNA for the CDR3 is TGTGCCAGCAGGTCAACAGGGAAAGGTGGAAACACCATATATTTT.

In DNA form, the CDR3 reads TGTGCCAGCAGCTTAGGAAGCGGGAGGGTCCACGAGCAGTACTTC. It encodes CASSLGSGRVHEQYF. The chain recombines TRBV7-2 with TRBJ2-7; 10 bases align to TRBD2. V was clipped by 1 base and J by 5 bases; unmatched bases: 5. CDR1 is SGHTA and CDR2 is FQGNSA in the germline V gene. The CDR3 has 15 amino acids.

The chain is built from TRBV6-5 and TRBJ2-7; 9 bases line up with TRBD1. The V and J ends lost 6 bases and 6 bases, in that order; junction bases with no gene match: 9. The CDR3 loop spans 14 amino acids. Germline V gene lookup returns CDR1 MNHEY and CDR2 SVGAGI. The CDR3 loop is CASSLGTGRGEQYF. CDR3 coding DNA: TGTGCCAGCAGCCTAGGGACAGGGCGTGGCGAGCAGTACTTC.

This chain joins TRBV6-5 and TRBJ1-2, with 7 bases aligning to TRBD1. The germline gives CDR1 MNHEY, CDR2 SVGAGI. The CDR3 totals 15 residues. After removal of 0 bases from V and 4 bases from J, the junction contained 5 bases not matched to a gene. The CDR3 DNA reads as TGTGCCAGCAGTTACTCTGCAGGGGGAGGCTATGGCTACACCTTC. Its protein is CASSYSAGGGYGYTF.

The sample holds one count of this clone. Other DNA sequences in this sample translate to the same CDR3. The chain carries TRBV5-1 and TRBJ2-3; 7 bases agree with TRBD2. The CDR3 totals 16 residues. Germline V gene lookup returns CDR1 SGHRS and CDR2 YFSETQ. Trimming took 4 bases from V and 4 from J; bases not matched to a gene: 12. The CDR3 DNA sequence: TGCGCCAGCAGCCTCGGTCGGGGGGAGGTCTCAGATACGCAGTATTTT. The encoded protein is CASSLGRGEVSDTQYF.

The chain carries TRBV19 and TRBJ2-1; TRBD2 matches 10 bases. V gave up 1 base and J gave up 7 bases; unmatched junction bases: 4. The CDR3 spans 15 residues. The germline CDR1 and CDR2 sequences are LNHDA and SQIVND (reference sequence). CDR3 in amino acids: CASSIGPSGRNEQFF. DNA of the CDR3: TGTGCCAGTAGTATAGGTCCTAGCGGGAGAAATGAGCAGTTCTTC.

The CDR3 spells CASNGLAPEGNEQFF. In DNA, the CDR3 is TGTGCCAGTAACGGACTAGCTCCCGAAGGGAATGAGCAGTTCTTC. The J gene is TRBJ2-1, the V gene TRBV19; 8 bases fit TRBD2. The V gene's germline CDR1 is LNHDA and CDR2 SQIVND (reference sequence). The CDR3 spans 15 residues. The trim removed 7 bases at V and 7 bases at J, leaving 12 bases unmatched.

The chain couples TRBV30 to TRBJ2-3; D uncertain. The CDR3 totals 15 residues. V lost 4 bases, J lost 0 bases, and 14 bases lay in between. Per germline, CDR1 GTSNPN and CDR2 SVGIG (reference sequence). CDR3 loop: CAWKKGGTSTDTQYF. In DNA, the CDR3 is TGTGCCTGGAAAAAGGGCGGTACTAGCACAGATACGCAGTATTTT.

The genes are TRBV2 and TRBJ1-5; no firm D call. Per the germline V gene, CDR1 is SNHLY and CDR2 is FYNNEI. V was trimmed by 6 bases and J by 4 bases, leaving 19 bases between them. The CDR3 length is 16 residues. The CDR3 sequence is CASRLFRTTNNQPQHF. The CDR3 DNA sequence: TGTGCCAGCAGACTTTTTCGAACGACCAATAATCAGCCCCAGCATTTT.

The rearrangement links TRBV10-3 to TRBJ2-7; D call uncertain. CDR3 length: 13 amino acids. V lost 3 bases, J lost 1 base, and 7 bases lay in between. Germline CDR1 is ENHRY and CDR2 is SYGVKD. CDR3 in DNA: TGTGCCATCAGTGATGGTGAGTCCTACGAGCAGTACTTC. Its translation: CAISDGESYEQYF.

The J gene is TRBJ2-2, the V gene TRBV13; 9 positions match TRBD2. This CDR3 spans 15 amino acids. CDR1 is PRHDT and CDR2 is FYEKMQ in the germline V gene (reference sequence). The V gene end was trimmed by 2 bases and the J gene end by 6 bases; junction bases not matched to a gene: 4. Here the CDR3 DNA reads TGTGCCAGCAGCTTAAGGCGGGAGGGCTCCGGGGAGCTGTTTTTT. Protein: CASSLRREGSGELFF.

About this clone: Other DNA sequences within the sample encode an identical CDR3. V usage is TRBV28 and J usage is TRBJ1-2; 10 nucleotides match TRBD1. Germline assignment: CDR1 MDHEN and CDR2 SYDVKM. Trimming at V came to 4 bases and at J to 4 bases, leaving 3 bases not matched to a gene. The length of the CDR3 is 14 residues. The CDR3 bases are TGTGCCAGCAGTTCCGGGACAGGGGTCTATGGCTACACCTTC. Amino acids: CASSSGTGVYGYTF.

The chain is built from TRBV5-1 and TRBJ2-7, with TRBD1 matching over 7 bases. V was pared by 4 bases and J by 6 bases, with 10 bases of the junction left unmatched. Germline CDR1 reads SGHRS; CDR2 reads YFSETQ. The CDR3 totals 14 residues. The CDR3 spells CASSPPGQFSEQYF. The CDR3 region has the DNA TGCGCCAGCAGCCCCCCGGGACAGTTCTCCGAGCAGTACTTC.

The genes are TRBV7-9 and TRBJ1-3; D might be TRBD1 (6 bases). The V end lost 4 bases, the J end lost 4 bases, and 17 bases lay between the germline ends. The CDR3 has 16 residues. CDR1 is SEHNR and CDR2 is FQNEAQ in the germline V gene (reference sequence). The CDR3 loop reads CASSSGVQERGNTIYF. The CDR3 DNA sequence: TGTGCCAGCAGCTCAGGGGTGCAGGAGCGAGGAAACACCATATATTTT.

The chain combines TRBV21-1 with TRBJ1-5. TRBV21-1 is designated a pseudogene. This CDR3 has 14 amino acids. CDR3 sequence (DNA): TGTGCCAGCACTCAGGACGGTAGCAATCAGCCCCAGCATTTT. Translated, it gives CASTQDGSNQPQHF.

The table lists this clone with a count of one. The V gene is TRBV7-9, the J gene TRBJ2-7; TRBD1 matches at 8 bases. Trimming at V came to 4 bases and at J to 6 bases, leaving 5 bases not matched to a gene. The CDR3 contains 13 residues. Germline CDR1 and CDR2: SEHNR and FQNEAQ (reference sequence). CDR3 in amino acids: CASSSTGVSEQYF. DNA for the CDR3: TGTGCCAGCAGCTCGACAGGGGTAAGCGAGCAGTACTTC. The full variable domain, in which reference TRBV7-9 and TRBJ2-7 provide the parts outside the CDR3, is DTGVSQNPRHKITKRGQNVTFRCDPISEHNRLYWYRQTLGQGPEFLTYFQNEAQLEKSRLLSDRFSAERPKGSFSTLEIQRTEQGDSAMYLCASSSTGVSEQYFGPGTRLTVT.

This CDR3 is CASSLAKASQFYGYTF. The DNA for the CDR3 is TGTGCCAGCAGCTTAGCGAAGGCCAGCCAATTCTACGGCTACACCTTC. The chain couples TRBV7-8 to TRBJ1-2, with D hard to call. Germline lookup yields CDR1 SGHVS and CDR2 FQNEAQ. V was clipped by 0 bases and J by 8 bases, with 19 bases between them. The CDR3 covers 16 residues.

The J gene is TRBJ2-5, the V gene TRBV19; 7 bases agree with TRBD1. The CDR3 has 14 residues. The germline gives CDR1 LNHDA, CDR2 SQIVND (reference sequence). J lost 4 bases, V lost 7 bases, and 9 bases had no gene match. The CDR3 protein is CASTRDSERETQYF. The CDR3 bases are TGTGCCAGTACCAGGGACAGCGAAAGAGAGACCCAGTACTTC.

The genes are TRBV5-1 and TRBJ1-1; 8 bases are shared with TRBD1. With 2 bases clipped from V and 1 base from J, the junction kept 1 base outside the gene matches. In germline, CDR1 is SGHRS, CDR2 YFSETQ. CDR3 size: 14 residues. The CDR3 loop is CASSFQGANTEAFF. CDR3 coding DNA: TGCGCCAGCAGCTTCCAGGGGGCGAACACTGAAGCTTTCTTT.

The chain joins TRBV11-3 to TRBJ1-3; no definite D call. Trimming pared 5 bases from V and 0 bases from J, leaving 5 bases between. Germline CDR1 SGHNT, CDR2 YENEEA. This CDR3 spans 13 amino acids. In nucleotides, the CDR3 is TGTGCCAGCAGCCCGAACTCTGGAAACACCATATATTTT. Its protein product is CASSPNSGNTIYF.

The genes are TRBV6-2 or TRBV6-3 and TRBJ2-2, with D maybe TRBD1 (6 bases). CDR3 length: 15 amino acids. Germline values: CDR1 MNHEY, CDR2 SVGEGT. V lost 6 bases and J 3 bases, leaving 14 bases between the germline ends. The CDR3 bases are TGTGCCAGCAGCCTACAGGGTTCGGACACCGGGGAGCTGTTTTTT. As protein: CASSLQGSDTGELFF.

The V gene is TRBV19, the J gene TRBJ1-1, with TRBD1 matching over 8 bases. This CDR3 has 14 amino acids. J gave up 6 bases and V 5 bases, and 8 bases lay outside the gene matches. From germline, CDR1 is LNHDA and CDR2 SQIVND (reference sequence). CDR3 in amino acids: CASSLAQGDPEAFF. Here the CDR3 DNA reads TGTGCCAGTAGTTTGGCACAGGGGGACCCTGAAGCTTTCTTT.

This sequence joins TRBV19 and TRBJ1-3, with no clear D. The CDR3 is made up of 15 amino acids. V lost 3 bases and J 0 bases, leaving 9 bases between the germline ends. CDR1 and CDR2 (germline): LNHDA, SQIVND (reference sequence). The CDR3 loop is CASSMDGDSGNTIYF. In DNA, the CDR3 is TGTGCCAGTAGTATGGACGGCGACTCTGGAAACACCATATATTTT.